The entry below describes one T cell receptor beta chain. What it binds is not known. The data derive from a study of chemoradiotherapy in HPV16-positive cancers. Overall study: Functional T-cell assays on a couple of HPV16-positive patients' cells defined candidate HPV-specific clones and common TCR motifs. Points from the study as a whole: Functional assays defining HPV-specific T cells used only a couple of HPV16-positive patients. Candidate HPV-specific clones and E7-related TCR motifs grew in tumor during treatment. Better recurrence-free survival went with HPV-responsive T-cell expansion in HPV16-positive patients.

Germline-derived CDR1 and CDR2 are LGHNA and YSLEER. CDR3 length equals 14 residues. The V segment lost 4 bases and the J segment 10 bases; nucleotides outside the gene matches: 9. Assay: immunoSEQ multiplex PCR; the TCRdb copy retains only in-frame clones and omits some. Of 45,000 to 60,000 clones listed, roughly nine tenths are singletons. The chain has TRBV4-3 and TRBJ2-1; 8 bases are shared with TRBD1. The TCR sequence derives from a human donor with HPV-associated anogenital cancer. The sequences come from blood, collected from a patient who underwent chemoradiotherapy. CDR3 residues: CASSPRQGPGEQFF. CDR3 bases: TGCGCCAGCAGCCCCCGACAGGGGCCAGGGGAGCAGTTCTTC.